This T cell receptor beta chain was recovered during a study of blood T cell repertoires in COVID-19. Trimming left V 5 bases short and J 3 bases short, with 11 bases between. This CDR3 has 13 residues. Germline values: CDR1 MDHEN, CDR2 SYDVKM. This clone came up once. The data were produced by immunoSEQ multiplex PCR, yet TCRdb's version contains in-frame clones alone and is incomplete. In the table there are roughly 9,900 clones, 80% to 90% of which are singletons. What was sequenced was peripheral blood. The TCR comes from a man in his sixties with active COVID-19. This chain uses TRBV28 with TRBJ2-7; D call uncertain. The CDR3 is CASSKTPFYEQYF. In DNA form, the CDR3 reads TGTGCCAGCAGTAAGACACCTTTCTACGAGCAGTACTTC. The variable domain in full, with the rest retrieved from reference TRBV28 and TRBJ2-7, is DVKVTQSSRYLVKRTGEKVFLECVQDMDHENMFWYRQDPGLGLRLIYFSYDVKMKEKGDIPEGYSVSREKKERFSLILESASTNQTSMYLCASSKTPFYEQYFGPGTRLTVT.